This TCR beta chain was observed in a study of breast tumors, draining lymph nodes, adjacent tissues. Axillary draining lymph nodes of breast cancer patients supplied the node samples. The germline V gene has CDR1 SGHRS and CDR2 YFSETQ. The CDR3 loop spans 15 amino acids. J was trimmed by 2 bases and V by 0 bases; bases with no gene match: 3. At least ten counts were recorded for this clonotype. Its target is unknown. Each CDR3 protein gets one entry after TCRdb re-called the multiplex PCR reads with MiXCR. The sample contains some 83,000 distinct CDR3 sequences, roughly 19% of which appear only once. Study conclusions and caveats: Luminal-like breast cancer showed significantly greater tumor-nontumor repertoire similarity than basal-like breast cancer did. Tumor repertoires ranked between lymph nodes and nontumor tissue in diversity, with V and J gene preferences.

This TCR derives from a female donor with breast cancer. Some clones in this sample may be carry-over from other donors' samples. The V gene is TRBV5-1, the J gene TRBJ2-7; 9 bases match TRBD1. Sequenced material: axillary lymph node tissue. Written as DNA, the CDR3 is TGCGCCAGCAGCTTGGGGACAGGGGTTGCCTACGAGCAGTACTTC. Its protein is CASSLGTGVAYEQYF.